There are many counts of the clone carrying this T cell receptor beta chain. These data originate in a study of spatial heterogeneity in lung cancer. Germline-derived CDR1 and CDR2 are SGHAT and FQNNGV. The CDR3 totals 15 residues. The V end lost 4 bases, the J end lost 3 bases, and 13 bases lay between the germline ends. TCRdb analysed the 5' RACE reads with MiXCR anew, one entry per CDR3 protein. The table has roughly 11,000 distinct CDR3 sequences, 10% seen once; the top ten hold 30% to 35%. Stated time point: blood at routine non-recurrence follow-up after resection. The TCR originated in a female donor with early-stage non-small cell lung cancer. The chain couples TRBV11-2 to TRBJ1-5; D gene unclear. This specimen consisted of PBMCs, obtained at follow-up. CDR3 amino acids: CASSSTDGPNQPQHF. CDR3 sequence (DNA): TGTGCCAGCAGCTCCACCGATGGGCCCAATCAGCCCCAGCATTTT.